This passage covers 13 T cell receptor beta chains from one sample sequenced in a study of shared clonotypes between healthy human individuals. Profiling relied on immunoSEQ multiplex PCR, and the TCRdb table lists in-frame clones only, not all of them. The sample lists millions of clones, about 92% occurring once. The sequencing sample was made of naive CD4+ T cells from PBMCs. This sample's subset: CD45RA+ positively selected. The receptors were gathered from a man aged 18 to 30 in good health. Some clones in this sample may be carry-over from other donors' samples.

The chain links TRBV19 to TRBJ1-2; D gene uncertain. The CDR3 contains 12 residues. CDR1 LNHDA and CDR2 SQIVND come from the germline V gene (reference sequence). Trimming stripped 5 bases from V and 8 bases from J, with 12 bases between. The CDR3, as DNA: TGTGCCAGTAGTCTTCGAATGGAGGGCTACACCTTC. It codes for CASSLRMEGYTF.

The genes are TRBV9 and TRBJ2-2; 7 positions match TRBD1. In germline, CDR1 is SGDLS, CDR2 YYNGEE. After removal of 2 bases from V and 5 bases from J, the junction contained 9 bases not matched to a gene. The CDR3 runs 16 residues. The DNA for the CDR3 is TGTGCCAGCAGCGTCCGAACAGGGGTGGGGACCGGGGAGCTGTTTTTT. Its protein is CASSVRTGVGTGELFF.

The genes are TRBV4-3 and TRBJ2-1; 7 positions agree with TRBD2. This CDR3 has 19 residues. V lost 2 bases, J lost 1 base, and 14 bases stayed unmatched. From germline, CDR1 is LGHNA and CDR2 YSLEER. CDR3 loop: CASSQWGGKGGVSYNEQFF. The DNA for the CDR3 is TGCGCCAGCAGCCAATGGGGTGGGAAGGGAGGGGTATCCTACAATGAGCAGTTCTTC.

This clone appeared a single time. The J gene is TRBJ1-4, the V gene TRBV5-1, with D maybe TRBD1 (5 bases). Germline V CDR1 and CDR2: SGHRS, YFSETQ. Trimming pared 4 bases from V and 8 bases from J, leaving 15 bases between. The CDR3 has 14 amino acids. In nucleotides, the CDR3 is TGCGCCAGCAGCGGACAAACAAGCGGGGAAAAACTGTTTTTT. Its translation: CASSGQTSGEKLFF.

J is TRBJ2-1 and V is TRBV29-1, with TRBD1 as a possible D gene (5 bases). Per the germline V gene, CDR1 is SQVTM and CDR2 is ANQGSEA. V gave up 7 bases and J gave up 6 bases, with 25 bases separating them. This CDR3 contains 16 residues. Here the CDR3 reads CSAERWGTSSINEQFF. CDR3 nucleotides: TGCAGCGCCGAAAGGTGGGGCACTTCCTCGATCAATGAGCAGTTCTTC.

The chain is built from TRBV19 and TRBJ2-1; D is possibly TRBD1 (7 bases). CDR3 length: 14 residues. The germline V gene has CDR1 LNHDA and CDR2 SQIVND (reference sequence). Trimming shortened V by 9 bases and J by 5 bases, and 17 bases separated the two germline ends. CDR3 amino acids: CASRGVGSNNEQFF. CDR3 DNA sequence: TGTGCCAGCAGGGGGGTCGGTAGCAACAATGAGCAGTTCTTC.

This chain uses TRBV5-5 with TRBJ2-7, with 12 bases fitting TRBD1. This CDR3 has 16 amino acids. Germline CDR1 reads SGHKS; CDR2 reads YYEKEE (reference sequence). Unmatched junction bases numbered 5, after V lost 4 bases and J lost 0 bases. The CDR3 DNA reads TGTGCCAGCAGCCCGGGGACAGGGGGCGTCTCCTACGAGCAGTACTTC. This translates into CASSPGTGGVSYEQYF.

The chain couples TRBV6-5 to TRBJ2-7; the match to TRBD2 covers 11 bases. This CDR3 has 15 residues. Looked up from germline, CDR1 is MNHEY and CDR2 is SVGAGI. V gave up 6 bases and J gave up 0 bases; unmatched junction bases: 4. This CDR3 is CASRPGLAASYEQYF. In DNA form, the CDR3 reads TGTGCCAGCAGACCGGGACTAGCGGCCTCCTACGAGCAGTACTTC.

The chain joins TRBV27 to TRBJ2-2; 13 bases align to TRBD2. J lost 9 bases, V lost 5 bases, and 18 bases had no gene match. This CDR3 comprises 19 residues. Germline V CDR1 and CDR2: MNHEY, SMNVEV (reference sequence). The CDR3 bases are TGTGCCAGCAGTGTCAGGGGGGCGTATTCCGGGACTAGCGGGAGGGAGCTGTTTTTT. This translates into CASSVRGAYSGTSGRELFF.

The chain links TRBV5-4 to TRBJ2-7; D is tentatively TRBD1 or TRBD2 (5 bases each). The germline gives CDR1 SGHNT, CDR2 YYREEE (reference sequence). The CDR3 has 15 amino acids. V gave up 4 bases and J gave up 2 bases, with 16 bases separating them. Here the CDR3 DNA reads TGTGCCAGCAGCCTCCAAAGGGGAGAGACCTACGAGCAGTACTTC. Its protein product is CASSLQRGETYEQYF.

The chain has TRBV18 and TRBJ2-3; 7 bases map to TRBD1. The germline CDR1 and CDR2 sequences are KGHSH and LQKENI. After removal of 9 bases from V and 3 bases from J, the junction contained 9 bases not matched to a gene. The CDR3 is 14 residues long. The CDR3 bases are TGTGCCAGTATTGGGACAGCTCTTACAGATACGCAGTATTTT. As protein: CASIGTALTDTQYF.

The chain couples TRBV5-1 to TRBJ2-7; D tentatively reads TRBD1 or TRBD2 (5 bases each). Trimming cost V 0 bases and J 4 bases, with 11 bases left between them. CDR1 is SGHRS, CDR2 YFSETQ, per germline. The CDR3 totals 14 residues. CDR3 DNA: TGCGCCAGCAGCTTGGGGGTCGGGGCGTACGAGCAGTACTTC. Amino acids: CASSLGVGAYEQYF.

CDR3 sequence reads: CASSLDRVGQFF. The CDR3 DNA sequence: TGCGCCAGCAGCCTAGACAGGGTGGGGCAGTTCTTC. This rearrangement joins TRBV5-1 to TRBJ2-1; TRBD1 matches at 7 bases. Germline values: CDR1 SGHRS, CDR2 YFSETQ. V trimming: 4 bases; J trimming: 12 bases; junction bases outside the gene matches: 7. The CDR3 totals 12 residues.